The 9 T cell receptor beta chains below were found in one sample sequenced in a study of molecular identifiers for immune sequencing clone quantification. Via MiXCR, TCRdb re-called the PCR reads, giving one row per CDR3 protein. The table includes tens of thousands of distinct CDR3 sequences, nearly 25% detected once. Sequencing was carried out using naive CD8+ T cells from blood, with Jurkat cell RNA spiked in. Described subset: FACS-sorted CD8+CD4-CCR7+CD45RA+ naive T cells. The origin of the receptors is a human donor in good health. Some libraries in this study had Jurkat cell RNA spiked in.

This clonotype was seen only a few times. The genes are TRBV27 and TRBJ2-7, with TRBD2 matching 8 bases. Germline trimming cut 3 bases from V and 2 bases from J; bases unmatched to any gene: 6. Germline CDR1 reads MNHEY; CDR2 reads SMNVEV (reference sequence). The CDR3 is 15 amino acids. The CDR3 sequence: CASSFSGMETYEQYF. Here the CDR3 DNA reads TGTGCCAGCAGTTTTAGCGGGATGGAGACCTACGAGCAGTACTTC.

A few counts support this clonotype. The J gene is TRBJ2-1, the V gene TRBV29-1; D possibly corresponds to TRBD1 (5 bases). The CDR3 spans 12 residues. The germline V gene has CDR1 SQVTM and CDR2 ANQGSEA. The V end lost 4 bases, the J end lost 7 bases, and 11 bases lay between the germline ends. CDR3 DNA sequence: TGCAGCGTTGTACAGGTCTTGAATGAGCAGTTCTTC. As protein: CSVVQVLNEQFF.

This clonotype occurred many times. This chain joins TRBV20-1 and TRBJ1-5; D is ambiguous. CDR3 length equals 13 residues. CDR1 and CDR2 from the germline V gene are DFQATT and SNEGSKA (reference sequence). Trimming took 4 bases from V and 2 from J, leaving 9 bases between them. The CDR3 loop reads CSATGRGNQPQHF. The CDR3 nucleotides read TGCAGTGCTACTGGGAGAGGCAATCAGCCCCAGCATTTT.

This rearrangement joins TRBV5-1 to TRBJ2-1; D possibly corresponds to TRBD2 (6 bases). This CDR3 contains 16 residues. Germline loops: CDR1 SGHRS, CDR2 YFSETQ. The V end lost 0 bases, the J end lost 3 bases, and 13 bases lay between the germline ends. The CDR3 region is CASSLEVGRIYNEQFF. CDR3 DNA: TGCGCCAGCAGCTTGGAGGTCGGGAGAATCTACAATGAGCAGTTCTTC. Filled out from reference TRBV5-1 and TRBJ2-1, the complete variable domain reads KAGVTQTPRYLIKTRGQQVTLSCSPISGHRSVSWYQQTPGQGLQFLFEYFSETQRNKGNFPGRFSGRQFSNSRSEMNVSTLELGDSALYLCASSLEVGRIYNEQFFGPGTRLTVL.

V gene TRBV7-9 combines with J gene TRBJ2-1; D is perhaps TRBD1 (6 bases). The CDR3 covers 15 residues. Between the trimmed V and J ends, which lost 5 bases and 8 bases, there was a span of 19 bases. CDR1 is SEHNR, CDR2 FQNEAQ, per germline (reference sequence). The CDR3 sequence is CASSPKVLRQDEQFF. In nucleotides, the CDR3 is TGTGCCAGCAGCCCCAAAGTACTCCGACAGGATGAGCAGTTCTTC.

The J gene is TRBJ2-3, the V gene TRBV16, with D unresolved. The CDR3 is made up of 14 amino acids. Trimming pared 2 bases from V and 2 bases from J, leaving 8 bases between. Germline CDR1 is KGHSY and CDR2 is FQNENV. CDR3 loop: CASSQGPTTDTQYF. The DNA for the CDR3 is TGTGCCAGCAGCCAAGGCCCGACCACAGATACGCAGTATTTT.

This clonotype appeared many times. J is TRBJ2-5 and V is TRBV11-2; the match to TRBD2 covers 10 bases. Germline values: CDR1 SGHAT, CDR2 FQNNGV. There are 19 residues in the CDR3. V shed 0 bases, J shed 7 bases, and the junction held 17 bases outside the gene matches. This CDR3 is CASSLDVGLAGEPGWTQYF. Written as DNA, the CDR3 is TGTGCCAGCAGCTTAGACGTCGGTCTAGCGGGGGAGCCTGGTTGGACCCAGTACTTC.

This clonotype was recorded many times. The rearrangement uses TRBV7-2 and TRBJ2-1; TRBD2 aligns across 10 bases. V was clipped by 3 bases and J by 6 bases; unmatched bases: 8. The CDR3 covers 16 residues. Looked up from germline, CDR1 is SGHTA and CDR2 is FQGNSA. The CDR3 nucleotides are TGTGCCAGCAGCTTTTGGGCTAGCGGGAGTGGCAATGAGCAGTTCTTC. Amino acids: CASSFWASGSGNEQFF.

In this sample, this clonotype turned up many times. This chain uses TRBV14 with TRBJ2-5; possible D gene TRBD2, 6 bases. V lost 3 bases, J lost 1 base, and 6 bases lay in between. Germline V gene sequence: CDR1 SGHDN, CDR2 FVKESK. This CDR3 is built from 13 residues. As DNA, the CDR3 is TGTGCCAGCAGCCAGGGGGGCCAAGAGACCCAGTACTTC. This codes for CASSQGGQETQYF. Supplemented by reference TRBV14 and TRBJ2-5, the full variable domain reads EAGVTQFPSHSVIEKGQTVTLRCDPISGHDNLYWYRRVMGKEIKFLLHFVKESKQDESGMPNNRFLAERTGGTYSTLKVQPAELEDSGVYFCASSQGGQETQYFGPGTRLLVL.